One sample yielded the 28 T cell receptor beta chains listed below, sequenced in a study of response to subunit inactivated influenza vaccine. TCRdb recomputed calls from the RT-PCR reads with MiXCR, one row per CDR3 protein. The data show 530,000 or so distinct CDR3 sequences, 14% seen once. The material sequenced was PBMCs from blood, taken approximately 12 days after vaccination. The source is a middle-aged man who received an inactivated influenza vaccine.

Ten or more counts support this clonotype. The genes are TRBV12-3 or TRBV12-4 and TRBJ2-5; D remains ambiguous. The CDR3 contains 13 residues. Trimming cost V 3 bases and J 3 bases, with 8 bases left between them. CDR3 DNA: TGTGCCAGCAGTTTTCCTACGAAAGAGACCCAGTACTTC. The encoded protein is CASSFPTKETQYF.

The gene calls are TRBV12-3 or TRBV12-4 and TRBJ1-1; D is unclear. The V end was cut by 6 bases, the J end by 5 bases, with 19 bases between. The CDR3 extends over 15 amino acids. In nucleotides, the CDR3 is TGTGCCAGCAGAATAGCGCCGGGTGGGGTGACTGAAGCTTTCTTT. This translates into CASRIAPGGVTEAFF.

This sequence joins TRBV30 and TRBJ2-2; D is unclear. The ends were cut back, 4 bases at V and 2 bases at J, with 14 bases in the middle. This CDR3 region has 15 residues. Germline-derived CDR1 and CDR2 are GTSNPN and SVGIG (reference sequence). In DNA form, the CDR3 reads TGTGCCTGGATAAAGGGCTACCTCAACACCGGGGAGCTGTTTTTT. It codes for CAWIKGYLNTGELFF. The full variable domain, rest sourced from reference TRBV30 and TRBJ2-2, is SQTIHQWPATLVQPVGSPLSLECTVEGTSNPNLYWYRQAAGRGLQLLFYSVGIGQISSEVPQNLSASRPQDRQFILSSKKLLLSDSGFYLCAWIKGYLNTGELFFGEGSRLTVL.

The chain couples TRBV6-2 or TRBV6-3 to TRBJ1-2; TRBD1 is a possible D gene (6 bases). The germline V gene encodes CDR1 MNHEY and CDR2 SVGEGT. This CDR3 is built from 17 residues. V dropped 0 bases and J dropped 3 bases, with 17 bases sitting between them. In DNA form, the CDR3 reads TGTGCCAGCAGTTACTCTAGTCGGGGGCCCGTGGACTATGGCTACACCTTC. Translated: CASSYSSRGPVDYGYTF.

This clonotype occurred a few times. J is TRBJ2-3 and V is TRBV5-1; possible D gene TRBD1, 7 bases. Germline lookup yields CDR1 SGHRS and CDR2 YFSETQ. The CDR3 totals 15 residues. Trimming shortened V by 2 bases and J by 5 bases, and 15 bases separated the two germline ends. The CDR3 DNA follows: TGCGCCAGCAGCTTAGGAGGGGGCTCTATAGATACGCAGTATTTT. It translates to CASSLGGGSIDTQYF.

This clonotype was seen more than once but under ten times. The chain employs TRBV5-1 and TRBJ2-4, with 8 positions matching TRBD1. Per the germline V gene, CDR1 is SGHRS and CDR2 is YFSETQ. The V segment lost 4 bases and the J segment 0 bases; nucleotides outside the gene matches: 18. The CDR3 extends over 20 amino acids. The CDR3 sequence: CASSPFLWDRSHIAKNIQYF. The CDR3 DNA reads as TGCGCCAGCAGCCCGTTTCTTTGGGACAGGTCCCACATAGCCAAAAACATTCAGTACTTC.

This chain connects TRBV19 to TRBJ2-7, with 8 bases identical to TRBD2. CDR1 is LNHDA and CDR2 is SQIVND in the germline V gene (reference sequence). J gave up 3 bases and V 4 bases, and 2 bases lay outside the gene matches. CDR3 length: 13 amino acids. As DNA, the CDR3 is TGTGCCAGTAGTAATAGCGGGATCTACGAGCAGTACTTC. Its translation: CASSNSGIYEQYF. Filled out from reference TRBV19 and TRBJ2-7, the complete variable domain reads DGGITQSPKYLFRKEGQNVTLSCEQNLNHDAMYWYRQDPGQGLRLIYYSQIVNDFQKGDIAEGYSVSREKKESFPLTVTSAQKNPTAFYLCASSNSGIYEQYFGPGTRLTVT.

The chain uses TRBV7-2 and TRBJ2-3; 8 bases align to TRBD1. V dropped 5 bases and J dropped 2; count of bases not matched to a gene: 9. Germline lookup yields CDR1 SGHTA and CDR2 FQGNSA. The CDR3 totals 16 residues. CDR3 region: CASSGQGRRYTDTQYF. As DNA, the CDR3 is TGTGCCAGCAGCGGACAGGGTCGAAGATACACAGATACGCAGTATTTT.

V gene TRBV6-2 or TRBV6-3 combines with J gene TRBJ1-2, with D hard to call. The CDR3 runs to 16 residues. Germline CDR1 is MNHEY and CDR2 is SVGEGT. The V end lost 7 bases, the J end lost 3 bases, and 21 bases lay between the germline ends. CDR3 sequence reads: CASTDTLGMEHYGYTF. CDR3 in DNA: TGTGCCAGCACCGACACCCTTGGGATGGAGCACTATGGCTACACCTTC.

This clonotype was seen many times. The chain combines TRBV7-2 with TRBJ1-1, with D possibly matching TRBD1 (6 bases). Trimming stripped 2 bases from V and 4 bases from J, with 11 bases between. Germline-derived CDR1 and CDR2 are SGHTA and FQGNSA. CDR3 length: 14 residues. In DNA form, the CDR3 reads TGTGCCAGCAGCTTACAACAGGGTCTCACTGAAGCTTTCTTT. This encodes CASSLQQGLTEAFF.

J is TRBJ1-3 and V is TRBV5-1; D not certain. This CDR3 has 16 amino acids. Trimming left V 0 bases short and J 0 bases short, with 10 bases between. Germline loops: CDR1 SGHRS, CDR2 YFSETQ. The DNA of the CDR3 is TGCGCCAGCAGCTTGGCCGGGATCCGCTCTGGAAACACCATATATTTT. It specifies CASSLAGIRSGNTIYF.

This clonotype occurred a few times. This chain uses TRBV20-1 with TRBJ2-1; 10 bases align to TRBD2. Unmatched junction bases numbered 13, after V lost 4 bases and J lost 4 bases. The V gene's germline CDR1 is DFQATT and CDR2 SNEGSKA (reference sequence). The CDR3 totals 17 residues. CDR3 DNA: TGCAGTGCTAAGGCCAGCGGGAGGGCCATTGGGTACAATGAGCAGTTCTTC. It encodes CSAKASGRAIGYNEQFF.

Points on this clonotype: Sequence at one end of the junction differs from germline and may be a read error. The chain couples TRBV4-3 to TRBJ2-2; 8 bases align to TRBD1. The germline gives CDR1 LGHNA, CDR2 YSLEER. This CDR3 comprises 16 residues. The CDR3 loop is CASSKDPGGNTGELFF. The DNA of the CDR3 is TGCGCCAGCAGCAAAGACCCAGGGGGCAACACCGGGGAGCTGTTTTTT.

The CDR3 DNA follows: TGTGCCAGCAGTGGGGCAACGGGGAGGGCAGAGACCCAGTACTTC. Translation: CASSGATGRAETQYF. This chain connects TRBV6-1 to TRBJ2-5; 7 bases agree with TRBD2. CDR1 is MNHNS, CDR2 SASEGT, per germline. Germline trimming cut 4 bases from V and 4 bases from J; bases unmatched to any gene: 9. The CDR3 has 15 residues.

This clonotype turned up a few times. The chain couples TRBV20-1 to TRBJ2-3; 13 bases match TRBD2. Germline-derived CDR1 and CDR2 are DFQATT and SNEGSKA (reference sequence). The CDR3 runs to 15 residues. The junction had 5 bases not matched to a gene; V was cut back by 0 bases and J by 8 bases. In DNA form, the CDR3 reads TGCAGTGCTAGAGATGGGACTAGCGGGAATCCTACGCAGTATTTT. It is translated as CSARDGTSGNPTQYF.

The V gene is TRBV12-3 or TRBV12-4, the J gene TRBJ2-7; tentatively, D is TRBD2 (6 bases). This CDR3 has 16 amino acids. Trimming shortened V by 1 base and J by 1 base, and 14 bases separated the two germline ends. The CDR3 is CASSLGVGAGSYEQYF. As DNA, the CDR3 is TGTGCCAGCAGTTTAGGGGTTGGGGCGGGGTCCTACGAGCAGTACTTC.

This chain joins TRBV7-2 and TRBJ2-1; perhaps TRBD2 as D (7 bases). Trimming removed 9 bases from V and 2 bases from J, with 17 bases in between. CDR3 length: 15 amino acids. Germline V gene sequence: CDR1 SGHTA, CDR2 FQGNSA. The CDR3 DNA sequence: TGTGCCAGTTGTGAGGGGGGACTACCCTACAATGAGCAGTTCTTC. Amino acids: CASCEGGLPYNEQFF.

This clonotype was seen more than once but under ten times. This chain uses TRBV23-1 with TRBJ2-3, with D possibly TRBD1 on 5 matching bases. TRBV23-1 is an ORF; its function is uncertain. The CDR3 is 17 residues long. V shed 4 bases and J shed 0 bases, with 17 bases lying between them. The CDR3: CASSRGRGGDSTDTQYF. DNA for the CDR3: TGCGCCAGCAGTCGGGGCCGAGGCGGTGATAGCACAGATACGCAGTATTTT.

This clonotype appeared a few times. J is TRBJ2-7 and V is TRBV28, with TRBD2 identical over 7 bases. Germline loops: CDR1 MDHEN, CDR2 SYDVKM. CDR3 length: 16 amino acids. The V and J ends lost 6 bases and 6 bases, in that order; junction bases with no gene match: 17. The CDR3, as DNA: TGTGCCAGCAGGGACCCCGGGGGGATCCCCTCTTTCGAGCAGTACTTC. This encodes CASRDPGGIPSFEQYF.

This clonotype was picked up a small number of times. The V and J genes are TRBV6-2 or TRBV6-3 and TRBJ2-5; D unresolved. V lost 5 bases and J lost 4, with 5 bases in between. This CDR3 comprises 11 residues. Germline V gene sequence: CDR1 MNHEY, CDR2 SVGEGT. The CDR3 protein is CASSRGETQYF. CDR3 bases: TGTGCCAGCAGTAGAGGAGAGACCCAGTACTTC.

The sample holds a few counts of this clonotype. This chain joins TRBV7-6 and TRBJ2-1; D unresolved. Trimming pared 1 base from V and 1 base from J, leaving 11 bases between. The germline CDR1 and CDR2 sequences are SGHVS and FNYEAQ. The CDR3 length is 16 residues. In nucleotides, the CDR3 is TGTGCCAGCAGCTTAGTTCTAGTAAGTTCCTACAATGAGCAGTTCTTC. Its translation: CASSLVLVSSYNEQFF.

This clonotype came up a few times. The CDR3 region is CASSLGVGKNIQYF. CDR3 nucleotide sequence: TGTGCCAGCAGCTTAGGTGTAGGGAAAAACATTCAGTACTTC. The rearrangement joins TRBV7-2 to TRBJ2-4; D is undetermined. The CDR3 extends over 14 amino acids. Germline CDR1 SGHTA, CDR2 FQGNSA. Trimming shortened V by 1 base and J by 4 bases, and 8 bases separated the two germline ends.

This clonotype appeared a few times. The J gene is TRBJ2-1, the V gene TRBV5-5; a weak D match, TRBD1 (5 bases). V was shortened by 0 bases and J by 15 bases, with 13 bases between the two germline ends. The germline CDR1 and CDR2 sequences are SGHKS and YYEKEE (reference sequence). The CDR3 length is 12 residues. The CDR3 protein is CASSLEVGQGFF. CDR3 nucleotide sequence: TGTGCCAGCAGCTTGGAGGTGGGGCAGGGGTTCTTC.

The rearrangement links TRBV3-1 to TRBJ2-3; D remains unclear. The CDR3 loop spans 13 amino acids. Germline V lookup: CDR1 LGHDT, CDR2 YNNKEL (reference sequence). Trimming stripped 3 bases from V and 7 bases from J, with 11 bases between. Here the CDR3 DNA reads TGTGCCAGCAGCCATCATTCTGGGAATACGCAGTATTTT. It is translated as CASSHHSGNTQYF.

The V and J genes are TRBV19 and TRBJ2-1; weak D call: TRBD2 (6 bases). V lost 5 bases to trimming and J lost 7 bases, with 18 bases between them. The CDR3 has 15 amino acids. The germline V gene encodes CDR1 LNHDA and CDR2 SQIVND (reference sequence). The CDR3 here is CASSHGPGEDNEQFF. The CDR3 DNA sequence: TGTGCCAGTAGTCACGGGCCCGGGGAGGATAATGAGCAGTTCTTC.

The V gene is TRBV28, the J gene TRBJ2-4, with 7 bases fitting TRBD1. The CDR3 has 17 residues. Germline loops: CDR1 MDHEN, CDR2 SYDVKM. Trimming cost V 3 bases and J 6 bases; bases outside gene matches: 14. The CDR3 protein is CASSLGAHRGGGNIQYF. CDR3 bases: TGTGCCAGCAGTTTGGGAGCCCACAGGGGTGGAGGAAACATTCAGTACTTC.

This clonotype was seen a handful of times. The CDR3 DNA reads TGTGCCAGCAGCTTAGAGGGTTTCAGCTCCTACGAGCAGTACTTC. It translates to CASSLEGFSSYEQYF. The gene calls are TRBV7-2 and TRBJ2-7; D is undetermined. The CDR3 is 15 residues long. The V end lost 1 base, the J end lost 0 bases, and 10 bases lay between the germline ends. CDR1 is SGHTA and CDR2 is FQGNSA in the germline V gene.

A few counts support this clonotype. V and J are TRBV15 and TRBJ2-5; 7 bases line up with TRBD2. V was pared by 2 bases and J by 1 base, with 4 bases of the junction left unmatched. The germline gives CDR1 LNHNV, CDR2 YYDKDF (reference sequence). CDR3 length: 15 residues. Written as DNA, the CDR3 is TGTGCCACCAGCAGACACCGACTAGCCCAAGAGACCCAGTACTTC. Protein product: CATSRHRLAQETQYF.